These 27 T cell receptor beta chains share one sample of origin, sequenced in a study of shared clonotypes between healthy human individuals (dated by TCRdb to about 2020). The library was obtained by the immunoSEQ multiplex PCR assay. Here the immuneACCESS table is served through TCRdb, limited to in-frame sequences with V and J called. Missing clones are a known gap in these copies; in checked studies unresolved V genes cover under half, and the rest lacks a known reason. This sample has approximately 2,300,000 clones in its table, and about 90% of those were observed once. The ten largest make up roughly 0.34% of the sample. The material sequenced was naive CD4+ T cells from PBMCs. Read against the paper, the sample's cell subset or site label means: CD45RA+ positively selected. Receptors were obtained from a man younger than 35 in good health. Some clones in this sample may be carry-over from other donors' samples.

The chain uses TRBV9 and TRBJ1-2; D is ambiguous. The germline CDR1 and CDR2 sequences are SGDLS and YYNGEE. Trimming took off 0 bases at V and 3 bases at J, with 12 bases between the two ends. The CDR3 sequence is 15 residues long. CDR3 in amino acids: CASSVAVGRDYGYTF. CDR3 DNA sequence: TGTGCCAGCAGCGTAGCGGTGGGGAGGGACTATGGCTACACCTTC. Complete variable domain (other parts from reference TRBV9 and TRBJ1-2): DSGVTQTPKHLITATGQRVTLRCSPRSGDLSVYWYQQSLDQGLQFLIQYYNGEERAKGNILERFSAQQFPDLHSELNLSSLELGDSALYFCASSVAVGRDYGYTFGSGTRLTVV.

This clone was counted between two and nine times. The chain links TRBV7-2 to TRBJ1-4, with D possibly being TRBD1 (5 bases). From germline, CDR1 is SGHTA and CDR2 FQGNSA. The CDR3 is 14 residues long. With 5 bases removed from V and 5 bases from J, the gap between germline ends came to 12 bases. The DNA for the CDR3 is TGTGCCAGCAGCCCGGCCCGGGGGAATGAAAAACTGTTTTTT. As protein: CASSPARGNEKLFF. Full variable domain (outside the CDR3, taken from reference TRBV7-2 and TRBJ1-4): GAGVSQSPSNKVTEKGKDVELRCDPISGHTALYWYRQSLGQGLEFLIYFQGNSAPDKSGLPSDRFSAERTGGSVSTLTIQRTQQEDSAVYLCASSPARGNEKLFFGSGTQLSVL.

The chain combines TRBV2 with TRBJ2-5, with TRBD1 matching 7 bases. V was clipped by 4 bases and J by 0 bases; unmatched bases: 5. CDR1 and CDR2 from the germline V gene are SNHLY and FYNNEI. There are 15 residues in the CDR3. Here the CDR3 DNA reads TGTGCCAGCAGTGTCTTGGGACAGCACCAAGAGACCCAGTACTTC. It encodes CASSVLGQHQETQYF.

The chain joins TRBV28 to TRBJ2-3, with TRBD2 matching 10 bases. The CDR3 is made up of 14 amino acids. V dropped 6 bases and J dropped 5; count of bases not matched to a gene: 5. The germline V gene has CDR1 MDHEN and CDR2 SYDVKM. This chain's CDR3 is CASRASGREDTQYF. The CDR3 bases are TGTGCCAGCAGAGCTAGCGGGAGAGAAGATACGCAGTATTTT.

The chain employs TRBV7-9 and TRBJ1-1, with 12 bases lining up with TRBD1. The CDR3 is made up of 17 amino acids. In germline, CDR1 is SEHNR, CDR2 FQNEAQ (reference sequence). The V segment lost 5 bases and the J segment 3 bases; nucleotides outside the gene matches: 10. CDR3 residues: CASSAGTGGRGYTEAFF. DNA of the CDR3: TGTGCCAGCAGCGCAGGGACAGGGGGCCGAGGTTACACTGAAGCTTTCTTT.

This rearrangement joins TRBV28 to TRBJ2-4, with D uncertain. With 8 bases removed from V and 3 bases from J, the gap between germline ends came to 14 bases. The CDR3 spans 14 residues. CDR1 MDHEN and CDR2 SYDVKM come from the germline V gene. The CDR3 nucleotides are TGTGCCAGCGGGCGACGGATAGGCAAAAACATTCAGTACTTC. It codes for CASGRRIGKNIQYF. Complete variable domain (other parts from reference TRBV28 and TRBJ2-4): DVKVTQSSRYLVKRTGEKVFLECVQDMDHENMFWYRQDPGLGLRLIYFSYDVKMKEKGDIPEGYSVSREKKERFSLILESASTNQTSMYLCASGRRIGKNIQYFGAGTRLSVL.

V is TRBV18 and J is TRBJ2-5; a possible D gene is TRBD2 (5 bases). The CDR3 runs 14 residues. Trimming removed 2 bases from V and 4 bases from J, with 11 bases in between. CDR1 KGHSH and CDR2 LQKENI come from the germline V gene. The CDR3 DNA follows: TGTGCCAGCTCACCAACCAGCGGCCCAGAGACCCAGTACTTC. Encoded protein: CASSPTSGPETQYF.

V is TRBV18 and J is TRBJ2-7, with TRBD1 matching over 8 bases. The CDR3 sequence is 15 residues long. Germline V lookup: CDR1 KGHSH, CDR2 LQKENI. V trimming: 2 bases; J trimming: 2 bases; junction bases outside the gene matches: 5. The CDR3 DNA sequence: TGTGCCAGCTCACCATTCCGGGACAGGCCCTACGAGCAGTACTTC. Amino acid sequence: CASSPFRDRPYEQYF. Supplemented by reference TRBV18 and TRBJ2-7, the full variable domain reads NAGVMQNPRHLVRRRGQEARLRCSPMKGHSHVYWYRQLPEEGLKFMVYLQKENIIDESGMPKERFSAEFPKEGPSILRIQQVVRGDSAAYFCASSPFRDRPYEQYFGPGTRLTVT.

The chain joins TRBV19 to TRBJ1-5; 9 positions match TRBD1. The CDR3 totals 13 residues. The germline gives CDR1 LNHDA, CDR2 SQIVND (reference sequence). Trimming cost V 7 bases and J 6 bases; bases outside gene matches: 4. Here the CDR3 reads CASNRGPGQPQHF. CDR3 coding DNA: TGTGCCAGTAACAGGGGGCCGGGTCAGCCCCAGCATTTT.

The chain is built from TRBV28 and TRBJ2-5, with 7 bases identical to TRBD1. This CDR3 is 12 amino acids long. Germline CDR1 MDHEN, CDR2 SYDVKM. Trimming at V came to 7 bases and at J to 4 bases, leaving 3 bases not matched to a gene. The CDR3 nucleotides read TGTGCCAGCACAGGGGGAGTAGAGACCCAGTACTTC. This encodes CASTGGVETQYF.

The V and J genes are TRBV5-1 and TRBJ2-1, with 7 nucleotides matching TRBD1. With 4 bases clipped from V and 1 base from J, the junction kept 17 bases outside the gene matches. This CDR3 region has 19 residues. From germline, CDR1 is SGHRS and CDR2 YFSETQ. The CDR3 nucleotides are TGCGCCAGCAGCCCGCACACCCCCCCGGGACAGAGATCCTACAATGAGCAGTTCTTC. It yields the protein CASSPHTPPGQRSYNEQFF.

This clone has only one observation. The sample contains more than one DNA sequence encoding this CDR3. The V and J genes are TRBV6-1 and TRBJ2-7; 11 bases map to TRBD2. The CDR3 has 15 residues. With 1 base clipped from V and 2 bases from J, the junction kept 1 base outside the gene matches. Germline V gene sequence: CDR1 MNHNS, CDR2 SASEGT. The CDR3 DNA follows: TGTGCCAGCAGTGAAGGACTAGCGGGGACCTACGAGCAGTACTTC. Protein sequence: CASSEGLAGTYEQYF.

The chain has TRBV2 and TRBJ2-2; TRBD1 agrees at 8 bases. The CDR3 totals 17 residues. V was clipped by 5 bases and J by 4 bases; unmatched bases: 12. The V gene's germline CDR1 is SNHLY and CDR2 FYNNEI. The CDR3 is CASSRAHGQGGTGELFF. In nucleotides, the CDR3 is TGTGCCAGCAGTCGAGCGCACGGACAGGGAGGCACCGGGGAGCTGTTTTTT.

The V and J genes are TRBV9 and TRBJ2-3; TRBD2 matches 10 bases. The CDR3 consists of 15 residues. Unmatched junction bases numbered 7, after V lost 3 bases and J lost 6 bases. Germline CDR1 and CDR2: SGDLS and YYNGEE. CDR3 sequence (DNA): TGTGCCAGCAGCGGTAGCGGGAGGCTCTGGGATACGCAGTATTTT. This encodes CASSGSGRLWDTQYF.

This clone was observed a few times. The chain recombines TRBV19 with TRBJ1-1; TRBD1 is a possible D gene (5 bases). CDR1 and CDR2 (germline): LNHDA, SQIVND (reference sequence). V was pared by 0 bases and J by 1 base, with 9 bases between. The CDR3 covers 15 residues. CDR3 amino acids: CASSIEGRTNTEAFF. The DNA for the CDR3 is TGTGCCAGTAGTATAGAGGGACGAACGAACACTGAAGCTTTCTTT.

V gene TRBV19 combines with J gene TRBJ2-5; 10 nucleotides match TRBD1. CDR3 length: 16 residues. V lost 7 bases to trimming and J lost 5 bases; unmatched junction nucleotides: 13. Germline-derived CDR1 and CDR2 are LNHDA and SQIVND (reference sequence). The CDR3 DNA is TGTGCCAGTACCGAGTACCGGACAGGGGGTACGGAGACCCAGTACTTC. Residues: CASTEYRTGGTETQYF.

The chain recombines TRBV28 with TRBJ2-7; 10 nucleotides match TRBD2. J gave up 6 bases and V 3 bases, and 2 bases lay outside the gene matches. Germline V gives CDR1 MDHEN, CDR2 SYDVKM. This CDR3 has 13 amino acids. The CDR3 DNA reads TGTGCCAGCAGTTTTGGGACTAGCGTCGAGCAGTACTTC. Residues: CASSFGTSVEQYF.

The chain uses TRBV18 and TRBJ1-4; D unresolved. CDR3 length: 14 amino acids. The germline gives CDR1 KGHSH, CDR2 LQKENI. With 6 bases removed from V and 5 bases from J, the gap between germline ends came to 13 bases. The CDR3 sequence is CASSRLTKNEKLFF. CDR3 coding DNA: TGTGCCAGCTCGCGACTGACGAAGAATGAAAAACTGTTTTTT.

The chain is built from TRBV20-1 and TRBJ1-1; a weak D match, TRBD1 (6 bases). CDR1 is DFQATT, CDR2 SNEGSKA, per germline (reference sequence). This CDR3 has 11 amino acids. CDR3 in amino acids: CSPQGFTEAFF. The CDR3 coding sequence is TGCAGCCCCCAGGGGTTCACTGAAGCTTTCTTT.

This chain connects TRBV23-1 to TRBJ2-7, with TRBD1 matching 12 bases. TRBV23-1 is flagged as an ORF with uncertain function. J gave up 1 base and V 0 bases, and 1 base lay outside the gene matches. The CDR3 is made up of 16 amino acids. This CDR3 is CASSQSGQGASYEQYF. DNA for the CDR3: TGCGCCAGCAGTCAATCGGGACAGGGGGCATCCTACGAGCAGTACTTC.

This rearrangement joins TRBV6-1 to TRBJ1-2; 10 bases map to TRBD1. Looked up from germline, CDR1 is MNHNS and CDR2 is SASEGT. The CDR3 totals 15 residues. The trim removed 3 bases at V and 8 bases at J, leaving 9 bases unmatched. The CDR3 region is CASSDQGQGSGGYTF. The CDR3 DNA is TGTGCCAGCAGTGATCAGGGACAGGGGAGTGGAGGCTACACCTTC.

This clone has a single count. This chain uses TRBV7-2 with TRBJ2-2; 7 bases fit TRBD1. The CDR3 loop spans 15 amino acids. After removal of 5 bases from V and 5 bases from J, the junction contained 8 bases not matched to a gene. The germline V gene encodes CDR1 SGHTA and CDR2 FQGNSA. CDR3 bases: TGTGCCAGCAGCCGTGACAGGGTAGGAACCGGGGAGCTGTTTTTT. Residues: CASSRDRVGTGELFF.

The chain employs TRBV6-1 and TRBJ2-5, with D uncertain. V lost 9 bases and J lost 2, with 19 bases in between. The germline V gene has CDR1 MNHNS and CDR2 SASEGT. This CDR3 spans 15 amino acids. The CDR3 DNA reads TGTGCCAGTCTCTCCGGGTCCCTCGGACAAGAGACCCAGTACTTC. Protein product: CASLSGSLGQETQYF.

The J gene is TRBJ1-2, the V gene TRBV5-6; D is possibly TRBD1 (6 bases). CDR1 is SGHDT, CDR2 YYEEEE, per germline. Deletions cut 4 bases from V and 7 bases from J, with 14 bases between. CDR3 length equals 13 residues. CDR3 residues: CASSPQGTLGYTF. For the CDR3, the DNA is TGTGCCAGCAGCCCACAGGGAACGCTTGGCTACACCTTC.

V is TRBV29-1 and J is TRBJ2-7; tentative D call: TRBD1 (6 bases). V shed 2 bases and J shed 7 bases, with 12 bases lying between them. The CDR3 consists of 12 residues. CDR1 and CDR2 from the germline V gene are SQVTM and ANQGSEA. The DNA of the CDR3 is TGCAGCGTTGAACTGGGGGCCTGGGAGCAGTACTTC. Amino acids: CSVELGAWEQYF.

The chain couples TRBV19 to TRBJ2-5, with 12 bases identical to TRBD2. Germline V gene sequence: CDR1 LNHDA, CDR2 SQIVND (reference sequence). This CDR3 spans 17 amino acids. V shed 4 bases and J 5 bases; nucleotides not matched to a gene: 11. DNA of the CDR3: TGTGCCAGTAGTAGGACTAGCGGGATGTTGGGAGGGGAGACCCAGTACTTC. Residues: CASSRTSGMLGGETQYF.

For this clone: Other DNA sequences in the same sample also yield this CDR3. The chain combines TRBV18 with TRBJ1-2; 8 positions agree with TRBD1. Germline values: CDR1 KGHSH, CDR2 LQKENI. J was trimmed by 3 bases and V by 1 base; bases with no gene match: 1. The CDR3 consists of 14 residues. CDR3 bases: TGTGCCAGCTCACCACTGGGACAGGACTATGGCTACACCTTC. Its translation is CASSPLGQDYGYTF.